This T cell receptor beta chain appears in the sequencing data of a study of cytomegalovirus exposure and HLA in healthy donors. General study results and limits: Fewer N-insertions (relative to the roughly 720-donor mean) were reportedly seen in an Asian-associated ancestry cluster in a later analysis.

Germline CDR1 and CDR2: SGHTA and FQGNSA. Losses at the gene ends were 4 bases for V and 4 bases for J; bases not matched to a gene: 7. The CDR3 length is 15 residues. Primers: 60 Vbeta forward and 13 Jbeta reverse. Using immunoSEQ multiplex PCR, the repertoire was profiled, and TCRdb retains in-frame clones only, with some absent. Here the sample spans over 110,000 clones, 82% being singletons. A word on this clone: Its antigen is currently unknown.

The specimen was PBMCs. The TCR was taken from a male donor in good health and CMV-seronegative. The chain has TRBV7-2 and TRBJ2-7, with TRBD1 identical over 10 bases. The CDR3 is CASSSPDRGPYEQYF. The DNA of the CDR3 is TGTGCCAGCAGCTCGCCCGACAGGGGGCCTTACGAGCAGTACTTC.